The present T cell receptor (beta chain) was sequenced within a study of patients and donors after allogeneic stem cell transplantation. This clonotype was counted at least ten times. MiXCR, run by TCRdb on the RT-PCR reads, gives a single entry per CDR3 protein. Among more than 9,000 distinct CDR3 sequences listed, about 20% were seen once. This CDR3 is built from 16 residues. Trimming removed 3 bases from V and 0 bases from J; junction bases left unmatched: 3. Germline assignment: CDR1 ENHRY and CDR2 SYGVKD. This rearrangement joins TRBV10-3 to TRBJ1-1, with TRBD1 matching over 11 bases. What was sequenced was blood, either unsorted or a sorted T cell fraction (not recorded which). This receptor was identified in a human donor who was either an allogeneic HSCT recipient or a stem cell or donor lymphocyte infusion donor (not recorded which). It is not recorded whose cells these are; they may come from a transplant donor. The CDR3 sequence is CAISDSGQGVNTEAFF. The CDR3 bases are TGTGCCATCAGTGACTCGGGACAGGGGGTGAACACTGAAGCTTTCTTT.